These 15 T cell receptor beta chains came from one sample sequenced in a study of CD8+ T cells in alopecia areata. Treatment denoted: oral pan-JAK inhibitor, 5-10 mg twice daily. Following extraction, RNA underwent reverse transcription to cDNA, which served as the sequencing template. The method was immunoSEQ multiplex PCR; TCRdb's version includes in-frame clones alone and lacks a portion of them. The sample includes 160,000 or so clones, less than 75% of them seen just once. Sequenced material: CD4+ T cells sorted from blood, taken between weeks 55 and 65, from a patient treated with tofacitinib. The receptors were gathered from a human donor with alopecia areata.

The chain couples TRBV11-2 to TRBJ2-5; 9 bases fit TRBD2. After removal of 5 bases from V and 5 bases from J, the junction contained 12 bases not matched to a gene. The CDR3 totals 16 residues. CDR1 and CDR2 (germline): SGHAT, FQNNGV. CDR3 in DNA: TGTGCCAGCAGCCCACCTCGTAGCGGGGGTATGGAGACCCAGTACTTC. Its translation is CASSPPRSGGMETQYF.

V usage is TRBV30 and J usage is TRBJ2-4, with a weak D call TRBD2 (5 bases). Germline V gene data show CDR1 as GTSNPN and CDR2 as SVGIG (reference sequence). V was trimmed by 5 bases and J by 0 bases, leaving 5 bases between them. The CDR3 spans 12 residues. As DNA, the CDR3 is TGTGCCTGGGGACTAGCCAAAAACATTCAGTACTTC. It translates to CAWGLAKNIQYF.

The V call is TRBV4-2, the J call TRBJ2-2; 9 nucleotides align to TRBD1. The junction had 10 bases not matched to a gene; V was cut back by 4 bases and J by 4 bases. From germline, CDR1 is LGHNA and CDR2 YNFKEQ. This CDR3 contains 17 residues. The CDR3 nucleotides read TGTGCCAGCAGCCGTCCCGGGACAGGGATCGGCACCGGGGAGCTGTTTTTT. This codes for CASSRPGTGIGTGELFF.

The rearrangement joins TRBV9 to TRBJ2-2; the D call may be TRBD1 or TRBD2 (5 bases each). This CDR3 spans 15 amino acids. Germline V gene lookup returns CDR1 SGDLS and CDR2 YYNGEE. The V gene lost 4 bases and the J gene lost 0 bases, with 10 bases spanning the gap. CDR3 sequence: CASSWGTANTGELFF. The CDR3 coding sequence is TGTGCCAGCAGCTGGGGGACGGCGAACACCGGGGAGCTGTTTTTT.

CDR3 coding DNA: TGTGCCAGCTCCCCGGCGGGGAACCAAGAGACCCAGTACTTC. It specifies CASSPAGNQETQYF. The chain carries TRBV4-2 and TRBJ2-5, with D possibly TRBD2 on 6 matching bases. Germline CDR1 LGHNA, CDR2 YNFKEQ. This CDR3 region has 14 residues. Trimming removed 8 bases at V and 0 bases at J, with 13 bases between.

CDR3 region: CAISESGMETQYF. The CDR3 nucleotides read TGTGCCATCAGTGAGTCAGGGATGGAGACCCAGTACTTC. The chain uses TRBV10-3 and TRBJ2-5; no clear D gene. V was cut by 0 bases and J by 5 bases, with 7 bases left in between. The CDR3 extends over 13 amino acids. The germline V gene encodes CDR1 ENHRY and CDR2 SYGVKD.

This clone was seen a handful of times. CDR3 region: CASSLDRVAGNTIYF. The CDR3 region has the DNA TGTGCCAGTAGTTTGGACAGGGTAGCTGGAAACACCATATATTTT. This chain joins TRBV19 and TRBJ1-3; 8 bases align to TRBD1. V lost 5 bases to trimming and J lost 2 bases; unmatched junction nucleotides: 5. The V gene's germline CDR1 is LNHDA and CDR2 SQIVND (reference sequence). CDR3 size: 15 residues.

The CDR3 DNA reads as TGTGCCACCAGCAGAGATCAGGGATCTAGCACAGATACGCAGTATTTT. Its protein product is CATSRDQGSSTDTQYF. The chain uses TRBV15 and TRBJ2-3; tentatively, D is TRBD1 (5 bases). Germline values: CDR1 LNHNV, CDR2 YYDKDF (reference sequence). Between the trimmed V and J ends, which lost 0 bases and 0 bases, there was a span of 10 bases. The CDR3 sequence is 16 residues long.

The gene calls are TRBV7-9 and TRBJ2-5, with a tentative D call TRBD2 (7 bases). Between the trimmed V and J ends, which lost 8 bases and 5 bases, there was a span of 15 bases. The length of the CDR3 is 13 residues. Looked up from germline, CDR1 is SEHNR and CDR2 is FQNEAQ (reference sequence). This CDR3 is CASSRGAEETQYF. The CDR3 nucleotides are TGTGCCAGCTCCCGGGGGGCGGAGGAGACCCAGTACTTC.

The chain recombines TRBV6-1 with TRBJ2-1; D possibly corresponds to TRBD1 (6 bases). Trimming removed 7 bases from V and 10 bases from J, with 20 bases in between. CDR3 length equals 14 residues. Germline CDR1 and CDR2: MNHNS and SASEGT. Here the CDR3 DNA reads TGTGCCAGCATCTTGGGGCAGGGGATGAAAGAGCAGTTCTTC. It specifies CASILGQGMKEQFF.

The gene calls are TRBV15 and TRBJ2-2; D not certain. CDR1 and CDR2 from the germline V gene are LNHNV and YYDKDF (reference sequence). The CDR3 length is 13 residues. The germline V and J ends were trimmed by 1 base and 8 bases, with 8 bases remaining between them. The CDR3 bases are TGTGCCACCAGCAGAGGACCGTCGGGGGAGCTGTTTTTT. This translates into CATSRGPSGELFF.

This chain uses TRBV27 with TRBJ2-6, with TRBD2 matching over 7 bases. This CDR3 spans 19 amino acids. V gave up 1 base and J gave up 1 base; unmatched junction bases: 10. From germline, CDR1 is MNHEY and CDR2 SMNVEV (reference sequence). As DNA, the CDR3 is TGTGCCAGCAGTTTATTGAACGCGGGGGTCTCATCTGGGGCCAACGTCCTGACTTTC. This translates into CASSLLNAGVSSGANVLTF.

The count of this clone is one. V gene TRBV11-2 combines with J gene TRBJ2-2, with no clear D. Between the trimmed V and J ends, which lost 1 base and 1 base, there was a span of 7 bases. CDR1 is SGHAT, CDR2 FQNNGV, per germline. The CDR3 is made up of 15 amino acids. The CDR3 here is CASSLALVNTGELFF. CDR3 nucleotide sequence: TGTGCCAGCAGCTTAGCGTTAGTGAACACCGGGGAGCTGTTTTTT.

V and J are TRBV7-9 and TRBJ2-7, with D maybe TRBD2 (5 bases). Trimming stripped 5 bases from V and 9 bases from J, with 20 bases between. This CDR3 has 14 residues. Germline V lookup: CDR1 SEHNR, CDR2 FQNEAQ (reference sequence). The CDR3 spells CASSPGSGLRGQYF. The CDR3 DNA is TGTGCCAGCAGCCCTGGATCGGGGTTACGGGGGCAGTACTTC.

The chain combines TRBV7-2 with TRBJ2-7; 10 bases match TRBD2. The CDR3 totals 16 residues. The germline V gene has CDR1 SGHTA and CDR2 FQGNSA. V gave up 3 bases and J gave up 1 base; unmatched junction bases: 6. CDR3 coding DNA: TGTGCCAGCAGCTTCCAGCGGGGGGGTTCTTCCTACGAGCAGTACTTC. Translated, it gives CASSFQRGGSSYEQYF.